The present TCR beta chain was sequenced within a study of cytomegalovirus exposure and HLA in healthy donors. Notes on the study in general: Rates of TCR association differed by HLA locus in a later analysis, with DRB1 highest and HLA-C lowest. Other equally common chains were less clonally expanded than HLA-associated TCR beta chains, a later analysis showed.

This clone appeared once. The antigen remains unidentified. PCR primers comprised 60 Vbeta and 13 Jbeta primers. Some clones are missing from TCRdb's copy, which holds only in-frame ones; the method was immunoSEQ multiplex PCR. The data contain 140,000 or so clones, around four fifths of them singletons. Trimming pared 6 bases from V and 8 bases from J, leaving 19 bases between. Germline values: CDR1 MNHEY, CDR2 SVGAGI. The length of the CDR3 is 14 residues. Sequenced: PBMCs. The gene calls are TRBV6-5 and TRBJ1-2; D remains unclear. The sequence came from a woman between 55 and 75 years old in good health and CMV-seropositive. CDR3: CASRPGPDYRGYTF. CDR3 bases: TGTGCCAGCAGACCAGGACCGGACTACCGGGGCTACACCTTC.